Listed below are T cell receptor beta chains from one sample, sequenced in a study of shared clonotypes between healthy human individuals. TCRdb's table, derived via immunoSEQ multiplex PCR, lists solely in-frame clones and lacks some. Found here are hundreds of thousands of clones, approximately 80% of them singletons; the top ten hold roughly 13%. Material for sequencing was PBMCs. Receptors originate from a woman aged 40 to 55 in good health. Some clones in this sample may be carry-over from other donors' samples. CDR3s include the opening cysteine and the closing phenylalanine or tryptophan. Each record gives: D gene, J gene, V gene, clone size, CDR3 DNA, CDR3 protein. The D gene is left open where the match is weak. The size entry is marked missing in some rows and otherwise reads once, few, many or a size class.

d_gene: -
j_gene: TRBJ1-2
v_gene: TRBV11-3
abundance: -
CDR3nt: TGTGCCAGCAGCTTAGATCGCCGGGGGAAGGCGAACTATGGCTACACCTTC
CDR3aa: CASSLDRRGKANYGYTF

d_gene: -
j_gene: TRBJ2-7
v_gene: TRBV29-1
abundance: few
CDR3nt: TGCAGCGTTAAAGGGCCGACGGGCGAGCAGTACTTC
CDR3aa: CSVKGPTGEQYF

d_gene: TRBD2
j_gene: TRBJ2-6
v_gene: TRBV7-6
abundance: -
CDR3nt: TGTGCCAGCAGCCCCGGGACTAGCCTATTCTCTGGGGCCAACGTCCTGACTTTC
CDR3aa: CASSPGTSLFSGANVLTF

d_gene: TRBD2
j_gene: TRBJ2-1
v_gene: TRBV27
abundance: -
CDR3nt: TGTGCCAGCAGTTATAGCGGGGGCTCCTACAATGAGCAGTTCTTC
CDR3aa: CASSYSGGSYNEQFF

d_gene: TRBD1
j_gene: TRBJ1-2
v_gene: TRBV7-2
abundance: -
CDR3nt: TGTGCCAGCAGCTTAAGTCCAGGGGGTAACTATGGCTACACCTTC
CDR3aa: CASSLSPGGNYGYTF

d_gene: -
j_gene: TRBJ2-1
v_gene: TRBV9
abundance: -
CDR3nt: TGTGCCAGCAGCGCTAGAGACAGGAGCGCCTACAATGAGCAGTTCTTC
CDR3aa: CASSARDRSAYNEQFF

d_gene: -
j_gene: TRBJ1-3
v_gene: TRBV10-3
abundance: -
CDR3nt: TGTGCCATCAGTGAGTCGGAGGACACAAGCTCTGGAAACACCATATATTTT
CDR3aa: CAISESEDTSSGNTIYF

d_gene: TRBD2
j_gene: TRBJ2-2
v_gene: TRBV4-1
abundance: -
CDR3nt: TGCGCCAGCAGCCAAGAGCGACTAGCGGGGTCCGGCTGGAACACCGGGGAGCTGTTTTTT
CDR3aa: CASSQERLAGSGWNTGELFF

d_gene: -
j_gene: TRBJ1-1
v_gene: TRBV2
abundance: -
CDR3nt: TGTGCCAGCAGTAGCGAACGGAACACTGAAGCTTTCTTT
CDR3aa: CASSSERNTEAFF

d_gene: -
j_gene: TRBJ1-2
v_gene: TRBV9
abundance: -
CDR3nt: TGTGCCAGCAGCGTAGATCGCAGGGGTTATGGCTACACCTTC
CDR3aa: CASSVDRRGYGYTF

d_gene: -
j_gene: TRBJ2-2
v_gene: TRBV2
abundance: -
CDR3nt: TGTGCCAGCAGTGGACGTAGCGTTAACACCGGGGAGCTGTTTTTT
CDR3aa: CASSGRSVNTGELFF

d_gene: -
j_gene: TRBJ1-3
v_gene: TRBV9
abundance: -
CDR3nt: TGTGCCAGCAGCGCCGAACAGGGCTCTAGCTCTGGAAACACCATATATTTT
CDR3aa: CASSAEQGSSSGNTIYF

d_gene: TRBD2
j_gene: TRBJ2-1
v_gene: TRBV5-1
abundance: -
CDR3nt: TGTGCCAGCAGCTTACTAGCGGGAGTAGTAAATGAGCAGTTCTTC
CDR3aa: CASSLLAGVVNEQFF

d_gene: -
j_gene: TRBJ2-7
v_gene: TRBV5-1
abundance: -
CDR3nt: TGCGCCAGCAGCTTGGATCCAGGGACCTACGAGCAGTACTTC
CDR3aa: CASSLDPGTYEQYF

d_gene: TRBD2
j_gene: TRBJ2-7
v_gene: TRBV27
abundance: -
CDR3nt: TGTGCCAGCAGTATGCGGGCTAGCGGGAGGGGGTACGAGCAGTACTTC
CDR3aa: CASSMRASGRGYEQYF

d_gene: -
j_gene: TRBJ1-6
v_gene: TRBV30
abundance: -
CDR3nt: TGTGCCTGGACACTTGGTAGGGGAGGTTATTCACCCCTCCACTTT
CDR3aa: CAWTLGRGGYSPLHF

d_gene: -
j_gene: TRBJ1-4
v_gene: TRBV2
abundance: -
CDR3nt: TGTGCCAGCAGTGAAGCGCTAGGAGGGAGGCGGGAAAAACTGTTTTTC
CDR3aa: CASSEALGGRREKLFF

d_gene: TRBD1
j_gene: TRBJ1-5
v_gene: TRBV19
abundance: -
CDR3nt: TGTGCCAGTAGTAATCGGGGACAGGGAAATCAGCCCCAGCATTTT
CDR3aa: CASSNRGQGNQPQHF

d_gene: -
j_gene: TRBJ2-2
v_gene: TRBV9
abundance: -
CDR3nt: TGTGCCAGCAGCGTAGCTCCCAACACCGGGGAGCTGTTTTTT
CDR3aa: CASSVAPNTGELFF

d_gene: TRBD1
j_gene: TRBJ1-1
v_gene: TRBV27
abundance: -
CDR3nt: TGTGCCAGCAGTTTAGACAGGGGTTGGTACACTGAAGCTTTCTTT
CDR3aa: CASSLDRGWYTEAFF

d_gene: TRBD2
j_gene: TRBJ2-1
v_gene: TRBV10-3
abundance: -
CDR3nt: TGTGCCATCAGTGTTCGAGGTAGCGGGAGGGGAATTGCCTACAATGAGCAGTTCTTC
CDR3aa: CAISVRGSGRGIAYNEQFF

d_gene: -
j_gene: TRBJ1-5
v_gene: TRBV5-1
abundance: -
CDR3nt: TGCGCCAGCAGCCGGGGCGGGGGTCAGCCCCAGCGTTTT
CDR3aa: CASSRGGGQPQRF